This TCR beta chain emerged from a study of PD-L1 blockade in urothelial cancer. Study background: Timepoints chosen for blood analysis were 3 weeks (second dose) and 6 weeks after treatment start. Study-wide results and limits: Tumor-associated blood clones were expanded more by durable-benefit patients at 3 weeks.

Patients presented with locally advanced or metastatic urothelial carcinoma. With respect to this clone: Its antigen is not known.

Assay used: immunoSEQ multiplex PCR; TCRdb lists only in-frame clones, some missing. This table holds tens of thousands of clones, approximately 81% found once. CDR3 length: 12 residues. V dropped 5 bases and J dropped 12; count of bases not matched to a gene: 2. Germline V lookup: CDR1 SGHTA, CDR2 FQGNSA. This specimen was PBMCs, taken around atezolizumab (anti-PD-L1) treatment. This clonotype was obtained from a man in his 70s with urothelial cancer. The genes are TRBV7-2 and TRBJ1-4; 11 nucleotides line up with TRBD1. In DNA, the CDR3 is TGTGCCAGCAGCCTGGGACAGGGGGAACTGTTTTTT. Translating gives CASSLGQGELFF.